The clone carrying this T cell receptor beta chain appeared a single time. Its antigen is not identified. The time point: baseline pretreatment blood. Treatment: 15 Gy SBRT to primary tumor, nephrectomy 4 weeks later. This sample was taken from a study of radiation and T cells in renal cell carcinoma. Repertoires were generated with immunoSEQ multiplex PCR, while TCRdb's copy carries only in-frame clones and drops some. The sample holds 150,000 or so clones, 70% to 90% seen once. Study-wide findings and caveats: From baseline, blood top tumor clonotypes peaked at 2 weeks post-radiation.

The clonotype originates from a woman aged 45 to 65 with renal cell carcinoma. This specimen consisted of blood, obtained from a patient whose treatment included radiotherapy and nephrectomy.

CDR3 in amino acids: CASSPSGSDYGYTF. CDR3 DNA: TGTGCCAGCAGCCCTTCGGGTAGCGACTATGGCTACACCTTC. The chain links TRBV11-1 to TRBJ1-2; no firm D call. The V end was cut by 5 bases, the J end by 3 bases, with 13 bases between. The CDR3 loop spans 14 amino acids. Per germline, CDR1 SGHAT and CDR2 FQDESV (reference sequence).